Below are 9 T cell receptor beta chains sequenced from a single sample in a study of T cells in Graves' hyperthyroidism and ophthalmopathy. Amplification of TCR beta CDR3 regions used RNA as the template. The primer set for the first-round RT-PCR of the TCR CDR3 was HTBI. TCRdb used MiXCR to reprocess the multiplex PCR reads, holding one entry per CDR3 protein. Of around 800,000 distinct CDR3 sequences in the sample, around 39% are singletons; the top ten hold approximately 8.7%. Specimen: blood. These receptors were collected from a man between 18 and 35 years old with Graves' hyperthyroidism.

Only a few counts were recorded for this clonotype. J is TRBJ1-6 and V is TRBV4-1, with D unclear. The V end lost 3 bases, the J end lost 3 bases, and 9 bases lay between the germline ends. The CDR3 has 15 residues. Germline CDR1 is MGHRA and CDR2 is YSYEKL. DNA of the CDR3: TGCGCCAGCAGCCAGGTTTTGCACTATAATTCACCCCTCCACTTT. As protein: CASSQVLHYNSPLHF.

This clonotype was counted a single time. The chain employs TRBV19 and TRBJ2-7; the D gene is possibly TRBD1 (9 bases). The CDR3 is 16 residues long. Germline assignment: CDR1 LNHDA and CDR2 SQIVND (reference sequence). The germline V and J ends were trimmed by 9 bases and 3 bases, with 24 bases remaining between them. In DNA form, the CDR3 reads TGTGCCAGCTCACGGGGGGGGGACAGGGCAGGCTACGAGCAGTACTTC. Protein product: CASSRGGDRAGYEQYF.

The V call is TRBV7-2, the J call TRBJ1-1, with D hard to call. Trimming stripped 5 bases from V and 5 bases from J, with 18 bases between. Germline V gene data show CDR1 as SGHTA and CDR2 as FQGNSA. CDR3 size: 15 residues. The CDR3 region has the DNA TGTGCCAGCAGCCCTTGGACGGGGTTTGGGACTGAAGCTTTCTTT. As protein: CASSPWTGFGTEAFF.

The V gene is TRBV5-1, the J gene TRBJ1-1; D gene uncertain. Germline CDR1 is SGHRS and CDR2 is YFSETQ. The CDR3 contains 12 residues. V was pared by 6 bases and J by 2 bases, with 8 bases between. CDR3 nucleotides: TGCGCCAGCAAACTCAAAAACACTGAAGCTTTCTTT. Translation gives CASKLKNTEAFF.

This clonotype appeared a few times. The rearrangement uses TRBV7-9 and TRBJ2-5; D perhaps matches TRBD2 (6 bases). The V gene lost 5 bases and the J gene lost 1 base, with 14 bases spanning the gap. Germline CDR1 is SEHNR and CDR2 is FQNEAQ (reference sequence). This CDR3 contains 15 residues. The CDR3 DNA reads TGTGCCAGCAGCCCTACCGGGACTCTCCAAGAGACCCAGTACTTC. It is translated as CASSPTGTLQETQYF.

This clonotype was seen only a few times. This chain links TRBV5-5 with TRBJ2-7; D is perhaps TRBD1 (6 bases). V was trimmed by 5 bases and J by 6 bases, leaving 12 bases between them. Looked up from germline, CDR1 is SGHKS and CDR2 is YYEKEE (reference sequence). CDR3 size: 12 residues. DNA for the CDR3: TGTGCCAGCAGACACACAGGGTCCGAGCAGTACTTC. Protein: CASRHTGSEQYF.

V is TRBV2 and J is TRBJ2-2, with unresolved D. Germline V gene lookup returns CDR1 SNHLY and CDR2 FYNNEI. Trimming removed 6 bases from V and 6 bases from J, with 14 bases in between. The CDR3 consists of 14 residues. The CDR3: CASRVWASPGELFF. For the CDR3, the DNA is TGTGCCAGCAGGGTTTGGGCCTCCCCCGGGGAGCTGTTTTTT.

J is TRBJ1-3 and V is TRBV6-6; D remains ambiguous. The CDR3 runs to 12 residues. V was clipped by 6 bases and J by 9 bases, with 12 bases between them. CDR1 is MNHNY, CDR2 SVGAGI, per germline (reference sequence). The CDR3 protein is CASSSGTGTIYF. In DNA, the CDR3 is TGTGCCAGCAGCAGCGGCACCGGCACCATATATTTT.

This chain connects TRBV10-3 to TRBJ1-1, with D perhaps TRBD1 (5 bases). This CDR3 comprises 14 residues. The germline V gene encodes CDR1 ENHRY and CDR2 SYGVKD. V lost 5 bases to trimming and J lost 5 bases, with 15 bases between them. The CDR3 sequence: CAISLLQGGTEAFF. For the CDR3, the DNA is TGTGCCATCAGTTTGCTTCAGGGAGGGACTGAAGCTTTCTTT.